The clone carrying this TCR beta chain was seen many times. Its antigen is undetermined. Samples came from axillary lymph nodes draining the breast cancer. The V end was cut by 3 bases, the J end by 3 bases, with 25 bases between. The CDR3 contains 19 residues. The germline V gene has CDR1 SGDLS and CDR2 YYNGEE. TCRdb reprocessed the multiplex PCR reads with MiXCR, giving one entry per CDR3 protein. The table includes under 350,000 distinct CDR3 sequences, roughly 31% detected once. The sample comes from a study of breast tumors, draining lymph nodes, adjacent tissues. Study-level points and caveats: That most tumor T cells come from lymph nodes remained unproven. Luminal-like breast cancer showed significantly greater tumor-nontumor repertoire similarity than basal-like breast cancer did.

The sequencing input was axillary lymph node tissue. This clonotype originated in a female donor with breast cancer. Some clones in this sample may be carry-over from other donors' samples. The chain recombines TRBV9 with TRBJ2-1, with D perhaps matching TRBD1 or TRBD2 (5 bases each). The CDR3 is CASSALPGRTADHYNEQFF. CDR3 DNA sequence: TGTGCCAGCAGCGCCCTTCCGGGGCGGACCGCGGACCACTACAATGAGCAGTTCTTC.